This passage covers 14 T cell receptor beta chains from one sample sequenced in a study of T cells in Graves' hyperthyroidism and ophthalmopathy. The source material, RNA transcripts, was used to amplify TCR beta CDR3 regions. HTBI primers drove first-round RT-PCR of the TCR CDR3. From the multiplex PCR reads, TCRdb called clonotypes with MiXCR, one entry per CDR3 protein. The sample lists about 350,000 distinct CDR3 sequences; 12% to 15% were seen once. Sequencing input: blood. These receptors were obtained from a woman aged 40 to 55 with Graves' ophthalmopathy.

The chain uses TRBV6-1 and TRBJ1-2; 7 bases fit TRBD1. Germline V gene data show CDR1 as MNHNS and CDR2 as SASEGT. The CDR3 extends over 16 amino acids. The ends lost 7 bases at V and 0 bases at J; junction bases unmatched: 11. CDR3 in DNA: TGTGCCAGCAATTCCCCGGGAGGGGGCCCTAACTATGGCTACACCTTC. Residues: CASNSPGGGPNYGYTF.

The chain employs TRBV25-1 and TRBJ2-2; D possibly uses TRBD1 or TRBD2 (5 bases each). The CDR3 totals 17 residues. Germline V gives CDR1 MGHDK, CDR2 SYGVNS. V gave up 7 bases and J gave up 0 bases, with 18 bases separating them. CDR3 DNA: TGTGCCAGCATGGGACCAGGGTCTTTCACGAACACCGGGGAGCTGTTTTTT. Amino acid sequence: CASMGPGSFTNTGELFF.

This clonotype was detected ten times or more. V is TRBV6-1 and J is TRBJ1-5; the D gene is possibly TRBD1 (5 bases). CDR3 length: 16 amino acids. Germline V lookup: CDR1 MNHNS, CDR2 SASEGT. The ends were cut back, 1 base at V and 2 bases at J, with 12 bases in the middle. CDR3 sequence: CASSEDIVRGNQPQHF. The CDR3 DNA is TGTGCCAGCAGTGAAGATATCGTCAGGGGCAATCAGCCCCAGCATTTT.

This clonotype was picked up many times. The V gene is TRBV6-1, the J gene TRBJ1-5, with unresolved D. V lost 6 bases, J lost 0 bases, and 12 bases lay in between. Germline V CDR1 and CDR2: MNHNS, SASEGT. The CDR3 runs 15 residues. CDR3 loop: CASSLTGISNQPQHF. The CDR3 DNA sequence: TGTGCCAGCAGCTTGACTGGAATTAGCAATCAGCCCCAGCATTTT.

This clonotype was found many times. The J gene is TRBJ1-5, the V gene TRBV2; D perhaps matches TRBD1 (6 bases). The ends were cut back, 9 bases at V and 1 base at J, with 13 bases in the middle. This CDR3 has 14 residues. Per germline, CDR1 SNHLY and CDR2 FYNNEI. The CDR3 DNA reads as TGTGCCAGTGCCGGACAGCAGAGCAATCAGCCCCAGCATTTT. Its protein is CASAGQQSNQPQHF.

A few counts support this clonotype. This rearrangement joins TRBV9 to TRBJ1-1; D remains ambiguous. Germline CDR1 and CDR2: SGDLS and YYNGEE. V was cut by 0 bases and J by 1 base, with 7 bases left in between. The CDR3 covers 14 residues. CDR3 sequence reads: CASSVGYGNTEAFF. CDR3 in DNA: TGTGCCAGCAGCGTAGGGTATGGGAACACTGAAGCTTTCTTT.

V is TRBV28 and J is TRBJ2-1; 8 positions match TRBD2. Germline values: CDR1 MDHEN, CDR2 SYDVKM. The CDR3 loop spans 15 amino acids. The V segment lost 4 bases and the J segment 3 bases; nucleotides outside the gene matches: 5. The CDR3 sequence is CASSSAGAGYNEQFF. The CDR3 bases are TGTGCCAGCAGTTCAGCGGGAGCGGGCTACAATGAGCAGTTCTTC.

This clonotype showed up just a few times. The chain couples TRBV7-8 to TRBJ1-1; D is uncertain. The CDR3 spans 14 residues. CDR1 SGHVS and CDR2 FQNEAQ come from the germline V gene. The V end lost 6 bases, the J end lost 1 base, and 12 bases lay between the germline ends. The CDR3 DNA reads as TGTGCCAGCAGTGCGACCCGAAGGAACACTGAAGCTTTCTTT. Protein product: CASSATRRNTEAFF.

This clonotype has ten or more counts. The J gene is TRBJ2-2, the V gene TRBV7-9; TRBD1 agrees at 7 bases. The CDR3 contains 15 residues. Per germline, CDR1 SEHNR and CDR2 FQNEAQ (reference sequence). Unmatched junction bases numbered 3, after V lost 4 bases and J lost 1 base. CDR3 amino acids: CASSSTGENTGELFF. In nucleotides, the CDR3 is TGTGCCAGCAGCTCAACAGGGGAGAACACCGGGGAGCTGTTTTTT.

V gene TRBV9 combines with J gene TRBJ2-1, with a weak D call TRBD2 (5 bases). Per the germline V gene, CDR1 is SGDLS and CDR2 is YYNGEE. V was clipped by 3 bases and J by 7 bases, with 14 bases between them. This CDR3 contains 14 residues. The CDR3 bases are TGTGCCAGCAGCGGGAACCCGGAGGTGAATGAGCAGTTCTTC. It specifies CASSGNPEVNEQFF. Together with reference TRBV9 and TRBJ2-1, the CDR3 gives the full variable domain: DSGVTQTPKHLITATGQRVTLRCSPRSGDLSVYWYQQSLDQGLQFLIQYYNGEERAKGNILERFSAQQFPDLHSELNLSSLELGDSALYFCASSGNPEVNEQFFGPGTRLTVL.

This clonotype has at least ten counts. The rearrangement joins TRBV12-3 or TRBV12-4 to TRBJ1-5; a possible D gene is TRBD1 (6 bases). This CDR3 region has 14 residues. V was clipped by 5 bases and J by 9 bases, with 17 bases between them. The CDR3 here is CASSVQGPHWPQHF. Written as DNA, the CDR3 is TGTGCCAGCAGTGTTCAGGGGCCCCACTGGCCCCAGCATTTT.

This clonotype was recorded many times. The V gene is TRBV20-1, the J gene TRBJ1-1, with D hard to call. The germline V gene encodes CDR1 DFQATT and CDR2 SNEGSKA (reference sequence). The CDR3 is 15 amino acids. Trimming removed 3 bases from V and 4 bases from J, with 18 bases in between. In nucleotides, the CDR3 is TGCAGTGCTAGGCCTCAAGGCGGCAGGTCCACTGAAGCTTTCTTT. Protein sequence: CSARPQGGRSTEAFF.

This clonotype has ten or more counts. The germline gene is not matched at one end of the junction; a read error may be the cause. The chain carries TRBV11-2 and TRBJ2-7; D remains ambiguous. The CDR3 is 15 amino acids. Germline V lookup: CDR1 SGHAT, CDR2 FQNNGV. As DNA, the CDR3 is TGTGCCAGCAGCTTATCAATTCCTCGGACCTACGAACAGTACTTC. It encodes CASSLSIPRTYEQYF.

This clonotype was detected a few times. The chain has TRBV2 and TRBJ2-1, with D possibly being TRBD2 (7 bases). This CDR3 spans 17 amino acids. Trimming stripped 6 bases from V and 9 bases from J, with 27 bases between. From germline, CDR1 is SNHLY and CDR2 FYNNEI. CDR3 in DNA: TGTGCCAGCAGCGACGTGGGTCACCTCGGGGGGCGCACTGAGCAGTTCTTC. As protein: CASSDVGHLGGRTEQFF.